The count of the clone carrying this T cell receptor (beta chain) is one. Deep was the level at which the assay was run. Produced via immunoSEQ multiplex PCR; TCRdb's table is partial and in-frame only. The profile covers 2 million to 2.5 million clones, with just under 95% appearing a single time and 0.37% taken by the ten largest. The data stem from a study of shared clonotypes between healthy human individuals. The sequence was obtained from a man in his late teens or twenties in good health. Some clones in this sample may be carry-over from other donors' samples. Sample: naive CD4+ T cells from PBMCs. This sample's subset: CD45RA+ positively selected.

The CDR3 spells CASSQDLGLAGGRANEQFF. The CDR3 DNA is TGCGCCAGCAGCCAAGATTTGGGACTAGCGGGAGGGAGGGCCAATGAGCAGTTCTTC. This chain links TRBV4-1 with TRBJ2-1; 16 bases align to TRBD2. Germline V gene sequence: CDR1 MGHRA, CDR2 YSYEKL. V lost 0 bases, J lost 6 bases, and 8 bases stayed unmatched. This CDR3 region has 19 residues.